These 5 T cell receptor beta chains were sequenced from one sample in a study of blood T cell repertoires in COVID-19. Libraries were prepared by immunoSEQ multiplex PCR; TCRdb keeps only in-frame clonotypes and omits some of them. The sample consists of around 230,000 clones, approximately 80% of them appearing once. The sequencing sample was made of PBMCs or T cells enriched from blood (not recorded which). These receptors came from a man aged 35 to 55 who had recovered from COVID-19.

The J gene is TRBJ1-2, the V gene TRBV5-1; no clear D gene. CDR1 is SGHRS, CDR2 YFSETQ, per germline. Trimming took off 0 bases at V and 4 bases at J, with 16 bases between the two ends. This CDR3 contains 16 residues. As DNA, the CDR3 is TGCGCCAGCAGCTTGGAGACGGACTGGCGGGCCTATGGCTACACCTTC. It is translated as CASSLETDWRAYGYTF.

The CDR3 protein is CASSPRGQTSGKLFF. The CDR3 coding sequence is TGTGCCAGCAGCCCCCGGGGACAGACCTCCGGAAAACTGTTTTTT. The V gene is TRBV6-6, the J gene TRBJ1-4, with TRBD1 matching over 7 bases. The J segment lost 10 bases and the V segment lost 6 bases, leaving 14 bases of the junction unmatched. The CDR3 spans 15 residues. Germline values: CDR1 MNHNY, CDR2 SVGAGI (reference sequence).

The genes are TRBV2 and TRBJ2-7; 12 bases fit TRBD1. Germline CDR1 is SNHLY and CDR2 is FYNNEI. Germline trimming cut 4 bases from V and 6 bases from J; bases unmatched to any gene: 13. The CDR3 consists of 17 residues. Here the CDR3 reads CASSGLRDRGRRSEQYF. CDR3 sequence (DNA): TGTGCCAGCAGTGGCCTCCGGGACAGGGGGCGTAGAAGCGAGCAGTACTTC.

The chain links TRBV6-6 to TRBJ2-1; 7 bases line up with TRBD1. V was clipped by 2 bases and J by 6 bases; unmatched bases: 7. This CDR3 region has 15 residues. CDR1 and CDR2 from the germline V gene are MNHNY and SVGAGI (reference sequence). DNA of the CDR3: TGTGCCAGCAGTTACAACTTGGGACAGACCAATGAGCAGTTCTTC. Amino acid sequence: CASSYNLGQTNEQFF.

This clone showed up many times. J is TRBJ2-7 and V is TRBV30, with 10 bases aligning to TRBD1. Germline V gene sequence: CDR1 GTSNPN, CDR2 SVGIG (reference sequence). CDR3 length equals 12 residues. V lost 7 bases to trimming and J lost 6 bases; unmatched junction nucleotides: 6. The CDR3 region has the DNA TGTGCCTACGACAGGGGGCGACTCGAGCAGTACTTC. Amino acids: CAYDRGRLEQYF. Complete variable domain (other parts from reference TRBV30 and TRBJ2-7): SQTIHQWPATLVQPVGSPLSLECTVEGTSNPNLYWYRQAAGRGLQLLFYSVGIGQISSEVPQNLSASRPQDRQFILSSKKLLLSDSGFYLCAYDRGRLEQYFGPGTRLTVT.